This TCR beta chain was profiled in a study of OX40 agonist ivuxolimab in advanced cancers. About the study: Among those treated, three patients had partial responses, one with hepatocellular carcinoma and two with cutaneous melanoma. Findings and limits, study-wide: Blood T cells, both CD4+ and CD8+, expanded clonally by week 6 at 0.1 to 3.0 mg/kg. On average, a greater number of expanded clones characterised CD8+ T cells relative to CD4+.

Here immunoSEQ multiplex PCR was the method, and the copy in TCRdb shows in-frame clones only, minus some. The data contain about 82,000 clones, around 83% of them singletons. V was clipped by 2 bases and J by 0 bases, with 14 bases between them. The CDR3 length is 15 residues. Germline CDR1 GTSNPN, CDR2 SVGIG (reference sequence). Enrollment shut out patients with autoimmune disease history or systemic immunosuppression. Note on this clone: Its specificity is not known.

The rearrangement links TRBV30 to TRBJ2-7; TRBD1 might be the D (6 bases). The receptor was isolated from an adult with an advanced solid tumor such as melanoma, head and neck, liver or kidney cancer. The material sequenced was CD4+ or CD8+ T cells sorted from blood, taken in a trial of the OX40 agonist ivuxolimab. In DNA, the CDR3 is TGTGCCTGGAGTCCCCCGGGACAACTCTCCTACGAGCAGTACTTC. This translates into CAWSPPGQLSYEQYF.